This T cell receptor (beta chain) was observed in a study of patients and donors after allogeneic stem cell transplantation. Looked up from germline, CDR1 is SQVTM and CDR2 is ANQGSEA. V shed 6 bases and J shed 9 bases, with 18 bases lying between them. The CDR3 has 13 residues. This clonotype was recorded a few times. Using its own MiXCR run on the RT-PCR reads, TCRdb lists one record per CDR3 protein. The data contain 410,000 or so distinct CDR3 sequences, approximately 16% of them singletons. This clonotype was sampled from a human donor who was either an allogeneic HSCT recipient or a stem cell or donor lymphocyte infusion donor (not recorded which). It is not recorded whose cells these are; they may come from a transplant donor. This rearrangement joins TRBV29-1 to TRBJ2-4; D is perhaps TRBD2 (5 bases). The sequenced sample consisted of blood, either unsorted or a sorted T cell fraction (not recorded which). CDR3 region: CSVLLATLGIQYF. In DNA, the CDR3 is TGCAGCGTCCTGCTAGCTACCCTTGGCATTCAGTACTTC.